One and the same sample provided the 26 T cell receptor beta chains below, sequenced in a study of cytomegalovirus exposure and HLA in healthy donors. The PCR ran on 60 Vbeta and 13 Jbeta primers. Sequencing was performed with immunoSEQ multiplex PCR; in TCRdb, only in-frame clones are kept and a portion is missing. Of more than 85,000 clones in the sample, over 70% were seen once. The sample consisted of PBMCs. Every receptor here comes from a male donor in good health and CMV-seronegative.

The CDR3 DNA reads TGTGCCAGCAGTTTCATTCCGCAGGTTTCGAATGAGCAGTTCTTC. Its protein is CASSFIPQVSNEQFF. The gene calls are TRBV27 and TRBJ2-1; the D is unclear. CDR3 length: 15 residues. The V and J ends lost 3 bases and 7 bases respectively, with 16 bases between them. Germline CDR1 MNHEY, CDR2 SMNVEV (reference sequence).

A single count supports this clone. V and J are TRBV25-1 and TRBJ2-2, with 7 bases matching TRBD1. This CDR3 is 17 amino acids long. The germline gives CDR1 MGHDK, CDR2 SYGVNS. J lost 1 base, V lost 5 bases, and 10 bases had no gene match. For the CDR3, the DNA is TGTGCCAGCAGTCCCCCAAGGGGACAGTTGAACACCGGGGAGCTGTTTTTT. Residues: CASSPPRGQLNTGELFF.

The CDR3: CASSPGQVFSTDTQYF. In nucleotides, the CDR3 is TGTGCCAGCAGCCCGGGACAGGTCTTTAGCACAGATACGCAGTATTTT. The V gene is TRBV5-4, the J gene TRBJ2-3; 8 bases line up with TRBD1. CDR1 SGHNT and CDR2 YYREEE come from the germline V gene (reference sequence). V shed 4 bases, J shed 0 bases, and the junction held 7 bases outside the gene matches. This CDR3 comprises 16 residues.

This rearrangement joins TRBV5-4 to TRBJ2-2, with 13 bases aligning to TRBD2. The CDR3 is 16 residues long. V trimming: 2 bases; J trimming: 6 bases; junction bases outside the gene matches: 4. The V gene's germline CDR1 is SGHNT and CDR2 YYREEE (reference sequence). CDR3 nucleotides: TGTGCCAGCAGCTTTGGACTAGCGGGAGAAGCCGGGGAGCTGTTTTTT. It encodes CASSFGLAGEAGELFF.

This clone showed up just once. The chain employs TRBV11-3 and TRBJ1-2, with 8 nucleotides matching TRBD1. CDR3 length equals 13 residues. The J segment lost 8 bases and the V segment lost 7 bases, leaving 9 bases of the junction unmatched. Germline CDR1 is SGHNT and CDR2 is YENEEA. CDR3 in amino acids: CASTQTGEKGYTF. CDR3 nucleotides: TGTGCCAGCACCCAGACAGGGGAGAAGGGCTACACCTTC.

The V and J genes are TRBV7-2 and TRBJ1-2; no clear D. Germline-derived CDR1 and CDR2 are SGHTA and FQGNSA. V lost 2 bases and J 8 bases, leaving 24 bases between the germline ends. The CDR3 runs to 17 residues. The DNA of the CDR3 is TGTGCCAGCAGCTTACTTCGGAGGCCCTTCCCTGGAGAGGGCTACACCTTC. Protein: CASSLLRRPFPGEGYTF.

The chain couples TRBV9 to TRBJ2-1, with a possible D match to TRBD2 (6 bases). The CDR3 loop spans 14 amino acids. Germline V gene data show CDR1 as SGDLS and CDR2 as YYNGEE. V was shortened by 0 bases and J by 5 bases, with 9 bases between the two germline ends. The CDR3 here is CASSVGRGDNEQFF. As DNA, the CDR3 is TGTGCCAGCAGCGTAGGGCGGGGAGACAATGAGCAGTTCTTC.

The chain combines TRBV4-3 with TRBJ2-2; the match to TRBD1 covers 8 bases. Germline loops: CDR1 LGHNA, CDR2 YSLEER. The CDR3 contains 16 residues. The junction had 8 bases not matched to a gene; V was cut back by 3 bases and J by 5 bases. The CDR3 sequence: CASSQETGEVTGELFF. CDR3 DNA sequence: TGCGCCAGCAGCCAGGAGACAGGGGAGGTGACCGGGGAGCTGTTTTTT.

This sequence joins TRBV7-9 and TRBJ1-1; 8 bases agree with TRBD1. The CDR3 is 15 residues long. Germline V CDR1 and CDR2: SEHNR, FQNEAQ (reference sequence). The J segment lost 0 bases and the V segment lost 6 bases, leaving 6 bases of the junction unmatched. CDR3 loop: CASSPRQGMNTEAFF. For the CDR3, the DNA is TGTGCCAGCAGTCCGCGACAGGGGATGAACACTGAAGCTTTCTTT. The full variable domain, completed using reference TRBV7-9 and TRBJ1-1, is DTGVSQNPRHKITKRGQNVTFRCDPISEHNRLYWYRQTLGQGPEFLTYFQNEAQLEKSRLLSDRFSAERPKGSFSTLEIQRTEQGDSAMYLCASSPRQGMNTEAFFGQGTRLTVV.

This clone was found once. CDR3 nucleotides: TGTGCCAGCAGTTTATCGAAGGGGCGCTTCCCCACAGATACGCAGTATTTT. It is translated as CASSLSKGRFPTDTQYF. The chain is built from TRBV27 and TRBJ2-3, with a tentative D call TRBD1 (5 bases). The CDR3 totals 17 residues. With 0 bases removed from V and 2 bases from J, the gap between germline ends came to 15 bases. Germline CDR1 and CDR2: MNHEY and SMNVEV (reference sequence).

This clone was picked up a small number of times. V usage is TRBV10-3 and J usage is TRBJ1-1; 9 nucleotides match TRBD1. CDR3 length equals 14 residues. J gave up 12 bases and V 0 bases, and 8 bases lay outside the gene matches. Looked up from germline, CDR1 is ENHRY and CDR2 is SYGVKD. This CDR3 is CAISESSTGGPTFF. Written as DNA, the CDR3 is TGTGCCATCAGTGAGTCTTCGACAGGGGGTCCTACTTTCTTT.

This chain joins TRBV7-9 and TRBJ1-5; 8 bases are a match to TRBD1. After removal of 5 bases from V and 7 bases from J, the junction contained 7 bases not matched to a gene. This CDR3 spans 14 amino acids. The germline V gene encodes CDR1 SEHNR and CDR2 FQNEAQ (reference sequence). The CDR3 region is CASSQAGGPQPQHF. DNA for the CDR3: TGTGCCAGCAGCCAAGCAGGGGGCCCGCAGCCCCAGCATTTT.

J is TRBJ2-3 and V is TRBV27; TRBD1 matches at 9 bases. This CDR3 comprises 14 residues. Per the germline V gene, CDR1 is MNHEY and CDR2 is SMNVEV (reference sequence). V trimming: 2 bases; J trimming: 5 bases; junction bases outside the gene matches: 2. In DNA, the CDR3 is TGTGCCAGCAGTTTAAACAGGGGGCGAGATACGCAGTATTTT. Its translation is CASSLNRGRDTQYF.

The chain employs TRBV7-9 and TRBJ1-1; the D is unclear. Germline lookup yields CDR1 SEHNR and CDR2 FQNEAQ (reference sequence). The ends were cut back, 6 bases at V and 1 base at J, with 18 bases in the middle. CDR3 length: 16 residues. The CDR3 here is CASRPRSREKNTEAFF. The DNA of the CDR3 is TGTGCCAGCAGACCCCGTTCCCGGGAGAAGAACACTGAAGCTTTCTTT.

The chain combines TRBV10-2 with TRBJ2-1; D may be TRBD1 (6 bases). V was shortened by 6 bases and J by 4 bases, with 10 bases between the two germline ends. Per germline, CDR1 WSHSY and CDR2 SAAADI. This CDR3 is 13 amino acids long. Written as DNA, the CDR3 is TGCGCCAGCAGACCGGACAGATACAATGAGCAGTTCTTC. Amino acids: CASRPDRYNEQFF.

The chain links TRBV5-1 to TRBJ1-1, with a tentative D call TRBD1 (6 bases). V lost 0 bases to trimming and J lost 1 base, with 7 bases between them. The CDR3 is 14 amino acids. Germline V lookup: CDR1 SGHRS, CDR2 YFSETQ. The CDR3 DNA reads as TGCGCCAGCAGCTTGGTACAGGGGAACACTGAAGCTTTCTTT. It specifies CASSLVQGNTEAFF.

The table lists this clone with a few counts. V is TRBV18 and J is TRBJ2-3; 7 positions match TRBD2. Unmatched junction bases numbered 12, after V lost 5 bases and J lost 4 bases. The CDR3 covers 16 residues. The germline CDR1 and CDR2 sequences are KGHSH and LQKENI. The CDR3 loop reads CASSSRTSAIPDTQYF. Written as DNA, the CDR3 is TGTGCCAGCTCATCTCGTACTAGCGCGATACCAGATACGCAGTATTTT.

This sequence joins TRBV28 and TRBJ2-7, with 13 bases identical to TRBD2. The V and J ends lost 6 bases and 2 bases, in that order; junction bases with no gene match: 7. Germline V gives CDR1 MDHEN, CDR2 SYDVKM. The CDR3 consists of 16 residues. In nucleotides, the CDR3 is TGTGCCAGCAGGATTCCCGGGACTAGCGGGGCCTACGAGCAGTACTTC. The encoded protein is CASRIPGTSGAYEQYF.

V gene TRBV7-3 combines with J gene TRBJ1-1; weak D call: TRBD1 (5 bases). V lost 8 bases and J lost 1, with 11 bases in between. Germline CDR1 reads SGHTA; CDR2 reads FQGTGA. The CDR3 covers 13 residues. The CDR3 spells CASAAGGNTEAFF. The CDR3 DNA is TGTGCCAGCGCGGCGGGGGGGAACACTGAAGCTTTCTTT.

This chain joins TRBV6-1 and TRBJ1-5, with D possibly TRBD1 on 5 matching bases. The V gene's germline CDR1 is MNHNS and CDR2 SASEGT. V was clipped by 2 bases and J by 0 bases, with 17 bases between them. The CDR3 consists of 18 residues. The CDR3 loop reads CASSERFDRPYSNQPQHF. The CDR3, as DNA: TGTGCCAGCAGTGAACGGTTTGACAGACCATATAGCAATCAGCCCCAGCATTTT.

This sequence joins TRBV4-3 and TRBJ1-6; D uncertain. The V gene's germline CDR1 is LGHNA and CDR2 YSLEER. CDR3 size: 17 residues. The V and J ends lost 0 bases and 0 bases respectively, with 9 bases between them. CDR3 in amino acids: CASSQEMVSSYNSPLHF. In DNA form, the CDR3 reads TGCGCCAGCAGCCAAGAGATGGTTAGCTCCTATAATTCACCCCTCCACTTT.

About this clone itself: One end of the junction does not line up with germline, which may come from a read error. The chain couples TRBV7-9 to TRBJ2-3; D is possibly TRBD2 (5 bases). The CDR3 extends over 14 amino acids. CDR1 is SEHNR, CDR2 FQNEAQ, per germline (reference sequence). The CDR3 region has the DNA TGTTCCAGCAGCTTACTCCGGGGAACAGATACGCAGTATTTT. This codes for CSSSLLRGTDTQYF.

The V and J genes are TRBV7-2 and TRBJ1-5; a weak D match, TRBD1 (5 bases). Germline assignment: CDR1 SGHTA and CDR2 FQGNSA. The CDR3 sequence is 14 residues long. Deletions cut 5 bases from V and 6 bases from J, with 14 bases between. CDR3 coding DNA: TGTGCCAGCAGCCCAGCAGGGTTCGGTCAGCCCCAGCATTTT. Translated: CASSPAGFGQPQHF.

J is TRBJ1-2 and V is TRBV5-4, with D unresolved. V lost 0 bases, J lost 0 bases, and 3 bases lay in between. CDR1 is SGHNT and CDR2 is YYREEE in the germline V gene (reference sequence). The CDR3 loop spans 13 amino acids. In nucleotides, the CDR3 is TGTGCCAGCAGCTTGGCAGCTAACTATGGCTACACCTTC. It yields the protein CASSLAANYGYTF.

V usage is TRBV11-2 and J usage is TRBJ2-3, with TRBD2 identical over 14 bases. This CDR3 has 16 residues. The V segment lost 5 bases and the J segment 5 bases; nucleotides outside the gene matches: 6. CDR1 SGHAT and CDR2 FQNNGV come from the germline V gene. In nucleotides, the CDR3 is TGTGCCAGCAGCCGGGGACTAGCGGGAGCTGTAGATACGCAGTATTTT. Residues: CASSRGLAGAVDTQYF.

The rearrangement joins TRBV27 to TRBJ2-2, with 12 bases that match TRBD2. The CDR3 totals 16 residues. V shed 4 bases and J 3 bases; nucleotides not matched to a gene: 3. Germline V gives CDR1 MNHEY, CDR2 SMNVEV (reference sequence). CDR3 sequence (DNA): TGTGCCAGCAGTTCCGGGACTAGCGGGTACACCGGGGAGCTGTTTTTT. Encoded protein: CASSSGTSGYTGELFF.